The clone carrying this T cell receptor (beta chain) was seen repeatedly, ten times or more. V lost 0 bases to trimming and J lost 0 bases; unmatched junction nucleotides: 3. Germline CDR1 MNHEY, CDR2 SVGEGT. CDR3 length equals 16 residues. Unique molecular identifiers were incorporated when the TCRbeta library was constructed. TCRdb itself ran the PCR reads through MiXCR, one entry per CDR3 protein. Of more than 550,000 distinct CDR3 sequences listed, roughly a tenth are singletons. The sample originates from a study of T-cell reconstitution after alpha-beta-depleted transplantation in children. The sample in question was PBMCs from the stem cell graft donor, obtained from the stem cell graft. The receptor's source is a human donor who donated a stem cell graft to a child with acute myeloid leukemia. This chain connects TRBV6-2 or TRBV6-3 to TRBJ2-5, with TRBD1 identical over 8 bases. This CDR3 reads CASSYSGTGNQETQYF. The CDR3 DNA reads as TGTGCCAGCAGTTACTCCGGGACAGGAAACCAAGAGACCCAGTACTTC.